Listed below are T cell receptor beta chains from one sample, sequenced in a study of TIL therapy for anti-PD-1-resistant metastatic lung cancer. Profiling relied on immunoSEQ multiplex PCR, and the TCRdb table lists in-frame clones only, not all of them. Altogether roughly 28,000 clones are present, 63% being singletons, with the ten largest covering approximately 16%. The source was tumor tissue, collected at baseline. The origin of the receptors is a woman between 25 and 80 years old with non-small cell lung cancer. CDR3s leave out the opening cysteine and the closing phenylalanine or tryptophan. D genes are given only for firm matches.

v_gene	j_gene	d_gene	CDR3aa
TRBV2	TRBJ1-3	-	ASSDRLNTIY
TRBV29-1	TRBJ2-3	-	SVVGDTQY
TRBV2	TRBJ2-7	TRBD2	ASSQVHSGSYEQY
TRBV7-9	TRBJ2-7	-	ASSQSSVSYEQY
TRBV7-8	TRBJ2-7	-	ASSLVGGRLSYEQY
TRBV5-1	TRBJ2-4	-	ASSLGTDEILAKNIQY
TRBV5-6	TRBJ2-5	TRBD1	ASSESTGVETQY
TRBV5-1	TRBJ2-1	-	ASSLASWNEQF
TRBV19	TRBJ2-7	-	ASSSIEGNWREQY
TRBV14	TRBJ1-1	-	ASSQVASAGAF
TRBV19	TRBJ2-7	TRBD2	ASSLAGEREQY
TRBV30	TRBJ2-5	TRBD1	AWSGGRPGGRQETQY
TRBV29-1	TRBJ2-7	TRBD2	SVVTSGSVYEQY
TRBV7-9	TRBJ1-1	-	ASSRPGFEAF
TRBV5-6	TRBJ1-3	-	ASVLGGSSGNTIY
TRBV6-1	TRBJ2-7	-	ASTDSGSTYEQY
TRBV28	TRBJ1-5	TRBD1	ASSGQGANQPQH
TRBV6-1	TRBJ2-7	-	ASSEEVRAYEQY
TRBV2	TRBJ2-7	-	ASRGSHEQY
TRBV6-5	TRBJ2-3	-	ASSRRAEGTDTQY
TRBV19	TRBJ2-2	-	ASSVYSNTGELF
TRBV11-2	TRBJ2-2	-	ASSFDSPGELF
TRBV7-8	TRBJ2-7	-	ASRTPGAPYEQY
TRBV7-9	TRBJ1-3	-	ASSLWDTRLRGNTIY
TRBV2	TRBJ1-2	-	ASRMQGPGGYT
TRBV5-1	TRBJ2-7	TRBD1	ASSWDRGLFYEQY
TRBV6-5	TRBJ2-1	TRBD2	ASSYAGGTYNEQF
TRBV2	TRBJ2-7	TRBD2	ASRTGVAGGRSSYEQY
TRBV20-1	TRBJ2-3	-	SASWTDTQY
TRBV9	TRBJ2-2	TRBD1	ASSATGGTGELF